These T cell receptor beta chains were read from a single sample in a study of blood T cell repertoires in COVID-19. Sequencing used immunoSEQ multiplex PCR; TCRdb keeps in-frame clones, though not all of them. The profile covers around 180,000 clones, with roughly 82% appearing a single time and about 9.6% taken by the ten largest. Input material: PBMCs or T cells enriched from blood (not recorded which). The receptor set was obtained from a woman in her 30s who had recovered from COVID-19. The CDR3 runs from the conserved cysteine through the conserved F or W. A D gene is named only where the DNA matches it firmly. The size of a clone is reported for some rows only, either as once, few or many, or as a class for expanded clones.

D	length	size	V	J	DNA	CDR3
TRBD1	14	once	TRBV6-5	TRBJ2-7	TGTGCCAGCAGTCGTGACAGGGGCTTAGACGAGCAGTACTTC	CASSRDRGLDEQYF
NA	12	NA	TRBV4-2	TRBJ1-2	TGTGCCAGCAGCCAAGACGCGAGAGGCTACACCTTC	CASSQDARGYTF
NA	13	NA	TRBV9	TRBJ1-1	TGTGCCAGCAGCGTACTAGGGGTGGGTGAAGCTTTCTTT	CASSVLGVGEAFF
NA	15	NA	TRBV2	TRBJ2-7	TGTGCCAGCAGGGGGGGGGCAGGGCGCTCCTACGAGCAGTACTTC	CASRGGAGRSYEQYF
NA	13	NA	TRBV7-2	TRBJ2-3	TGTGCCAGCAGCTCAAACGGGAGAGATACGCAGTATTTT	CASSSNGRDTQYF
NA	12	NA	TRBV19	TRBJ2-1	TGTGCCAGTAGTCCGGTCGGCAATGAGCAGTTCTTC	CASSPVGNEQFF
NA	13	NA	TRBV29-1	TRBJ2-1	TGCAGCCCAAGGCGGGCGGGATCGGGTGAGCAGTTCTTC	CSPRRAGSGEQFF
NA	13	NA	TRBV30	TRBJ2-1	TGTGCCTGGAGTGACTACTCCTACAATGAGCAGTTCTTC	CAWSDYSYNEQFF
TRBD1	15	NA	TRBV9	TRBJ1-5	TGTGCCAGCAGCGCGACAGGGAGTGGCAATCAGCCCCAGCATTTT	CASSATGSGNQPQHF
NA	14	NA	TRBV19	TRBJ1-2	TGTGCCAGTAGTCCCAGTTTCCAGGGGCTTGGCTACACCTTC	CASSPSFQGLGYTF
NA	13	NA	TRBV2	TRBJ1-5	TGTGCCAGCAGTGGTAGAGACCTCGGGTCCCAGCATTTT	CASSGRDLGSQHF
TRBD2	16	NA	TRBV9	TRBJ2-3	TGTGCCAGCAGCGTAGAGAGCGGGGGTTACACAGATACGCAGTATTTT	CASSVESGGYTDTQYF
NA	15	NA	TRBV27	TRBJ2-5	TGTGCCAGCAGTTTCGCCCGGACAGCACAAGAGACCCAGTACTTC	CASSFARTAQETQYF
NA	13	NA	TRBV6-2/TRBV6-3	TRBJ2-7	TGTGCCAGCAGTTCCGACAGTGTCTACGAGCAGTACTTC	CASSSDSVYEQYF
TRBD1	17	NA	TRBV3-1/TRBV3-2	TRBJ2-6	TGTGCCAGCAGACAAGGGACAGGAATCTCTGGGGCCAACGTCCTGACTTTC	CASRQGTGISGANVLTF
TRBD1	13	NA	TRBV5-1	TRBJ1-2	TGCGCCAGCGGAAATCCGACAGGGTTCGGCTACACCTTC	CASGNPTGFGYTF
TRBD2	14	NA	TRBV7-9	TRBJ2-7	TGTGCCAGCAGCTATTCCGGGACTAGCGTCGAGCAGTACTTC	CASSYSGTSVEQYF
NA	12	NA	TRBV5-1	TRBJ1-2	TGCGCCAGCAGCTTGCGGGGGTATGGCTACACCTTC	CASSLRGYGYTF
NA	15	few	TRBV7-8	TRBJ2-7	TGTGCCAGCAGCTTAGAGACAGGGGAGGGCTACGAGCAGTACTTC	CASSLETGEGYEQYF
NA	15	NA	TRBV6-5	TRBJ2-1	TGTGCCAGCAGCGCGGAGGGGAGGATGGGTATCAAGCAGTTCTTC	CASSAEGRMGIKQFF
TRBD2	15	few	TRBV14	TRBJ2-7	TGTGCCAGCAGCCAACTAGCGGGAGGACTCTACGAGCAGTACTTC	CASSQLAGGLYEQYF
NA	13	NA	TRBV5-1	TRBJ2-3	TGCGCCAGCAGCTTGGAAAGAGGGGATACGCAGTATTTT	CASSLERGDTQYF
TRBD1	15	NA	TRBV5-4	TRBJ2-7	TGTGCCAGCAGCCAACCGGGACAGGGTACCTACGAGCAGTACTTC	CASSQPGQGTYEQYF
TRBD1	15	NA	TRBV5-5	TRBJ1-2	TGTGCCAGCAGCCCGCGACAGGGTTATTACTATGGCTACACCTTC	CASSPRQGYYYGYTF
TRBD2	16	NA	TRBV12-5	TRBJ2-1	TGTGCTAGTGCCCTAGCGGTCGGGGAGGTTTACAATGAGCAGTTCTTC	CASALAVGEVYNEQFF
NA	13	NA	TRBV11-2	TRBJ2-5	TGTGCCAGCAGCGCTAGGACACAAGAGACCCAGTACTTC	CASSARTQETQYF
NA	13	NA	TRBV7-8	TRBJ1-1	TGTGCCAGCAGCTTAGGAGAGAACACTGAAGCTTTCTTT	CASSLGENTEAFF
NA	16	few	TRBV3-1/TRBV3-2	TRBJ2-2	TGTGCCAGTATGCCAAGTGGAGGTTTTTCGCCCGGGGAGCTGTTTTTT	CASMPSGGFSPGELFF
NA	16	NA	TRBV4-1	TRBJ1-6	TGCGCCAGCAGCCAAGTCTTCACGCCCCGGAATTCACCCCTCCACTTT	CASSQVFTPRNSPLHF
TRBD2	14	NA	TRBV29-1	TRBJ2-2	TGCAGCGTAGAGCGGGAGGGCCGCACCGGGGAGCTGTTTTTT	CSVEREGRTGELFF
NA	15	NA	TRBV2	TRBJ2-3	TGTGCCAGCGAGGGTAGTAGCGGTCGCACAGATACGCAGTATTTT	CASEGSSGRTDTQYF
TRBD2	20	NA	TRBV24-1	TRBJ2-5	TGTGCCACCGGGGGACATACTGGGACTAGCGGGGCTTCAACTCAAGAGACCCAGTACTTC	CATGGHTGTSGASTQETQYF
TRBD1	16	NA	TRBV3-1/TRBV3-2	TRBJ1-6	TGTGCCAGCAGCCGCATCCGACAGGGCCCAATGCAAGCCCTCCACTTT	CASSRIRQGPMQALHF